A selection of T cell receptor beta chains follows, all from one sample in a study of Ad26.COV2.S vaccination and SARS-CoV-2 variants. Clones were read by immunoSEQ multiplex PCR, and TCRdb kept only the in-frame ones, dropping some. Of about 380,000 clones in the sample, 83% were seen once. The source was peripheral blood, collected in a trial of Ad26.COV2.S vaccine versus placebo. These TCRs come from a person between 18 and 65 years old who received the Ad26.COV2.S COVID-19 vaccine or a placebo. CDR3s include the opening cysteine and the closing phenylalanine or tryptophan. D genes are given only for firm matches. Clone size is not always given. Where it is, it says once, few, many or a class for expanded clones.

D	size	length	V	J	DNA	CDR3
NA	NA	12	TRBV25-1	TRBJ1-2	TGTGCCAGCAGTGCTCGACTCTATGGCTACACCTTC	CASSARLYGYTF
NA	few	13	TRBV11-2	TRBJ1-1	TGTGCCAGCAGCGAGATGTGGAACACTGAAGCTTTCTTT	CASSEMWNTEAFF
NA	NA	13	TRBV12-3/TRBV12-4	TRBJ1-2	TGTGCCAGCTCGCCGGGGCAGTTCTATGGCTACACCTTC	CASSPGQFYGYTF
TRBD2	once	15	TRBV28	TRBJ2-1	TGTGCCAGCAGTTTCTGGACTAGCGGGTACAATGAGCAGTTCTTC	CASSFWTSGYNEQFF
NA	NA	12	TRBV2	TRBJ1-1	TGTGCCAGCAGCCAGGGGTGGACTGAAGCTTTCTTT	CASSQGWTEAFF
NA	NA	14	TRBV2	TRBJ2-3	TGTGCCAGCAGTGCTACCTCTAGCACAGATACGCAGTATTTT	CASSATSSTDTQYF
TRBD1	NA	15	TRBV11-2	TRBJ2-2	TGTGCCAGCAGCTCCCTGGGACAGGGGGAGGGGGAGCTGTTTTTT	CASSSLGQGEGELFF
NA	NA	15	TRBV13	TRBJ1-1	TGTGCCAGCAGCCTGTGGGGGGGGCGTAAGACTGAAGCTTTCTTT	CASSLWGGRKTEAFF
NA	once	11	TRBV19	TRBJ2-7	TGTGCCAGTAGTTTTGGCTACGAGCAGTACTTC	CASSFGYEQYF
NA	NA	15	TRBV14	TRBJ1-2	TGTGCCAGCAGCCAAAGTAGTCGGACAACCTATGGCTACACCTTC	CASSQSSRTTYGYTF
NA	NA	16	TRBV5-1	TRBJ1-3	TGCGCCAGCAGCGCACAATCAACAGGGACTGGAAACACCATATATTTT	CASSAQSTGTGNTIYF
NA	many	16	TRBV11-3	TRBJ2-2	TGTGCCAGCAGCTTGGGTCTCCCCATCGGGGCCGGGGAGCTGTTTTTT	CASSLGLPIGAGELFF
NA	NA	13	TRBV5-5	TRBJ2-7	TGTGCCAGCAGCACAACGACCCGAGAGGAGCAGTACTTC	CASSTTTREEQYF
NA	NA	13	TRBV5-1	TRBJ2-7	TGCGCCAGCAGCTCGCAGGGCATTAACGAGCAGTACTTC	CASSSQGINEQYF
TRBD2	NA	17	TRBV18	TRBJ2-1	TGTGCCAGCTCACCCATGCACGGGGGGGCCACTAACAATGAGCAGTTCTTC	CASSPMHGGATNNEQFF
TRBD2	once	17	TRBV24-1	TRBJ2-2	TGTGCCACCAGTGATTACGGCACTAGCGGGAAAACCGGGGAGCTGTTTTTT	CATSDYGTSGKTGELFF